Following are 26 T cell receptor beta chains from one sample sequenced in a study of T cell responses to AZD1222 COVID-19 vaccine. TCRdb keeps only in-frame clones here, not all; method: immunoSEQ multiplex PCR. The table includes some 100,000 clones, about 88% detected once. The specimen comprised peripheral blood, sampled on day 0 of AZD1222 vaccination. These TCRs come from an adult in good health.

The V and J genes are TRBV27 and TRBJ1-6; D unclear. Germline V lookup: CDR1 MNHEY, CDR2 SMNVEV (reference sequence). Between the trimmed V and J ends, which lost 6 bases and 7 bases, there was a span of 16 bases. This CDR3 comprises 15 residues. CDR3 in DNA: TGTGCCAGCAGCCCCAGTTTGGGGTGGAATTCACCCCTCCACTTT. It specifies CASSPSLGWNSPLHF.

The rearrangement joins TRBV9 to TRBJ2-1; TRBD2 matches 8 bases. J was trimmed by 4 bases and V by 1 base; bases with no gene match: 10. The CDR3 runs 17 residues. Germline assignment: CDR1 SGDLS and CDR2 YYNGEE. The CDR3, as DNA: TGTGCCAGCAGCGTACTAGCGGGTCCCCGGGGATACAATGAGCAGTTCTTC. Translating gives CASSVLAGPRGYNEQFF.

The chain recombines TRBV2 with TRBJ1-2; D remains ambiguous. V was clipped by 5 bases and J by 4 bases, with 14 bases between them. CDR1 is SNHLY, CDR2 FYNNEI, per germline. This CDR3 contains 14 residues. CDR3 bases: TGTGCCAGCAGTTACAGATTAGGAGCCTATGGCTACACCTTC. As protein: CASSYRLGAYGYTF.

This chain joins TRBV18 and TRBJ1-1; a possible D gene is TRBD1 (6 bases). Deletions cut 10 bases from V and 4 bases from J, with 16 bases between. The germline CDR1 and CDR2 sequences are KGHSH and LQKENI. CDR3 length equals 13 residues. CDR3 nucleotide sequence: TGTGCCACCCTCATCGGGGGGGCCACTGAAGCTTTCTTT. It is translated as CATLIGGATEAFF.

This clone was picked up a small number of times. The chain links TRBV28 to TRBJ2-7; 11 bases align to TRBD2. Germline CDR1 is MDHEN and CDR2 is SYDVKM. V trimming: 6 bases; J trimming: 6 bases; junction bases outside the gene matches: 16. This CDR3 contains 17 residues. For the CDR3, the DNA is TGTGCCAGCAGCCCGAGGGGGACTAGCGGTATTGGTTTCGAGCAGTACTTC. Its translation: CASSPRGTSGIGFEQYF.

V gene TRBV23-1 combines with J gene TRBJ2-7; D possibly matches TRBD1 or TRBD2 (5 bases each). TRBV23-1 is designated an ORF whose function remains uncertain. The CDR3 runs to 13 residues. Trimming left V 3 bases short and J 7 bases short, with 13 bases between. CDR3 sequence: CASSHPEGTEQYV. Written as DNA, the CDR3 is TGCGCCAGCAGTCACCCAGAGGGGACGGAGCAGTACGTC.

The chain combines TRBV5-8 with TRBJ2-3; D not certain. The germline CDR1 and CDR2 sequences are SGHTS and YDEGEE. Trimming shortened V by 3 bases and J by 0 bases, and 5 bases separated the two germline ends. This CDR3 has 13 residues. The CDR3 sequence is CASSSWSTDTQYF. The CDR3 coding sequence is TGTGCCAGCAGCTCTTGGAGCACAGATACGCAGTATTTT. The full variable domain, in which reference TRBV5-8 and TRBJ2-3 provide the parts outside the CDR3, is EAGVTQSPTHLIKTRGQQATLRCSPISGHTSVYWYQQALGLGLQFLLWYDEGEERNRGNFPPRFSGRQFPNYSSELNVNALELEDSALYLCASSSWSTDTQYFGPGTRLTVL.

The CDR3: CASSSTVNQPQHF. In nucleotides, the CDR3 is TGTGCCAGCAGTTCGACAGTTAATCAGCCCCAGCATTTT. J is TRBJ1-5 and V is TRBV6-9; D perhaps matches TRBD1 (5 bases). The germline V and J ends were trimmed by 4 bases and 4 bases, with 8 bases remaining between them. Germline CDR1 reads MNHGY; CDR2 reads SVAAGI. The CDR3 sequence is 13 residues long.

The CDR3 DNA is TGTGCCAGCACCCCCAACAGAGGGCGCATTAACTATGGCTACACCTTC. It specifies CASTPNRGRINYGYTF. The V gene is TRBV7-9, the J gene TRBJ1-2; D is unclear. There are 16 residues in the CDR3. V gave up 7 bases and J gave up 1 base, with 19 bases separating them. Per germline, CDR1 SEHNR and CDR2 FQNEAQ (reference sequence).

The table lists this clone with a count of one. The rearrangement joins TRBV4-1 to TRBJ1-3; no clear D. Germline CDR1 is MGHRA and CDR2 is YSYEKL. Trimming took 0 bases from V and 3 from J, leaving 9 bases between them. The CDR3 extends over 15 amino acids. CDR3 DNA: TGCGCCAGCAGCCAAGATGGGCCTCGTGGAAACACCATATATTTT. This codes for CASSQDGPRGNTIYF.

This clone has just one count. CDR3 residues: CATSKGTVQYNEQFF. The CDR3 nucleotides are TGTGCCACCAGCAAGGGGACCGTCCAGTACAATGAGCAGTTCTTC. The chain links TRBV15 to TRBJ2-1; TRBD1 or TRBD2 may be the D gene (5 bases each). Trimming left V 4 bases short and J 4 bases short, with 14 bases between. The CDR3 covers 15 residues. The germline CDR1 and CDR2 sequences are LNHNV and YYDKDF (reference sequence).

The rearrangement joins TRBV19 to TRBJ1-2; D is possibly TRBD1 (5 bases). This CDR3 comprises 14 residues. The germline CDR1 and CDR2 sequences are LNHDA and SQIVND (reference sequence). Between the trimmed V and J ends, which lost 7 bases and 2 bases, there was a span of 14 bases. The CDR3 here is CASISAGTNYGYTF. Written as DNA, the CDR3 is TGTGCCAGTATATCGGCAGGGACGAACTATGGCTACACCTTC.

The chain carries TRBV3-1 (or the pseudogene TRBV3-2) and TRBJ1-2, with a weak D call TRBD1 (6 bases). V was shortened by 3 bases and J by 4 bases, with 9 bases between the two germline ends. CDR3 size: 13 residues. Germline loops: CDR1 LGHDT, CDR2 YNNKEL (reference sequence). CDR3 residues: CASSHEDSYGYTF. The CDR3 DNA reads TGTGCCAGCAGCCATGAGGACAGCTATGGCTACACCTTC.

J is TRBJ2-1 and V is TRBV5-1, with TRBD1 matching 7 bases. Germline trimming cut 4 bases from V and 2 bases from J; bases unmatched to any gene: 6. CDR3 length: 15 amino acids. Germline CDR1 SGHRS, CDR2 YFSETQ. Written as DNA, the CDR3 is TGCGCCAGCAGCGTCCGACAGGGTGCCTACAATGAGCAGTTCTTC. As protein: CASSVRQGAYNEQFF.

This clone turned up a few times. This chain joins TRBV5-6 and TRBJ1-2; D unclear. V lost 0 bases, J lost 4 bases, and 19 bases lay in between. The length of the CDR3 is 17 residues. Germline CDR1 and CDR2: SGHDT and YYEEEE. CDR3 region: CASSLVGGRTSSYGYTF. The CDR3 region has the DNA TGTGCCAGCAGCTTGGTGGGAGGGAGGACTTCCAGCTATGGCTACACCTTC.

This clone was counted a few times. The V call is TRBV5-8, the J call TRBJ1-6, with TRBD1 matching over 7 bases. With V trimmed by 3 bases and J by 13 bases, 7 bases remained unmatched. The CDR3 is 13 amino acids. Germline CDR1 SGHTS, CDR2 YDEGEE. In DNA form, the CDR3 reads TGTGCCAGCAGCTGGAGGACAGGAAGGCCCCTCCACTTT. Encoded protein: CASSWRTGRPLHF.

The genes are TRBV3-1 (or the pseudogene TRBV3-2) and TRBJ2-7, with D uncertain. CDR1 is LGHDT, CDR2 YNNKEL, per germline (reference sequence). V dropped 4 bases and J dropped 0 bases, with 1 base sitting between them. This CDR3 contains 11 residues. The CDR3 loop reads CASSLSYEQYF. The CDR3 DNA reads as TGTGCCAGCAGCCTCTCCTACGAGCAGTACTTC.

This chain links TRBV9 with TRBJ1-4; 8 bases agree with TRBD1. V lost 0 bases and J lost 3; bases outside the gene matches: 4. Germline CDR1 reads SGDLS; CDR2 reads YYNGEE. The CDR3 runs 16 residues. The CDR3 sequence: CASSVDRGIANEKLFF. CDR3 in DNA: TGTGCCAGCAGCGTAGACAGGGGGATAGCTAATGAAAAACTGTTTTTT.

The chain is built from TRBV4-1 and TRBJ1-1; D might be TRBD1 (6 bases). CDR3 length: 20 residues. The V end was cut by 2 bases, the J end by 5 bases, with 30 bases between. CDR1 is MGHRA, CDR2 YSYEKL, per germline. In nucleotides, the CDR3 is TGCGCCAGCAGCCAACGGCAGGGGCAGCCTTTATCTAGGGGAACAACTGAAGCTTTCTTT. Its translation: CASSQRQGQPLSRGTTEAFF.

The DNA for the CDR3 is TGTGCCAGCAGCCAAACCAGGGACAGGGGCCGGGCTTTCTTT. It codes for CASSQTRDRGRAFF. This chain joins TRBV14 and TRBJ1-1; TRBD1 aligns across 10 bases. CDR3 length equals 14 residues. Germline V gene sequence: CDR1 SGHDN, CDR2 FVKESK. V lost 2 bases to trimming and J lost 11 bases; unmatched junction nucleotides: 8.

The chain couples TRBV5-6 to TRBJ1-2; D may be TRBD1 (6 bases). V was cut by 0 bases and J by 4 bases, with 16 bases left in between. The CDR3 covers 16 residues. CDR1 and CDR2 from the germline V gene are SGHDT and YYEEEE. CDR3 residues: CASSLEGTPLFYGYTF. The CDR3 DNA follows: TGTGCCAGCAGCTTGGAGGGGACACCCTTATTCTATGGCTACACCTTC.

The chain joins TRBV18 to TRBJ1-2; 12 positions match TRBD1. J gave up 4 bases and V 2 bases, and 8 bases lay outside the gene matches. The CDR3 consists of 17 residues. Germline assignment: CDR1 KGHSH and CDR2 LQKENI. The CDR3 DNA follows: TGTGCCAGCTCACCAGGGACAGGGGGCTCTTATGGCTATGGCTACACCTTC. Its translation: CASSPGTGGSYGYGYTF. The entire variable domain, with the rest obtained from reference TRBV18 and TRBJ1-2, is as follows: NAGVMQNPRHLVRRRGQEARLRCSPMKGHSHVYWYRQLPEEGLKFMVYLQKENIIDESGMPKERFSAEFPKEGPSILRIQQVVRGDSAAYFCASSPGTGGSYGYGYTFGSGTRLTVV.

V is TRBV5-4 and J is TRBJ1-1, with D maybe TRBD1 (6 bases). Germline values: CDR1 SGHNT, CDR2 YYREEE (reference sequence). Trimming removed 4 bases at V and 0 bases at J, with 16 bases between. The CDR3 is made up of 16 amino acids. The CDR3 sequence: CASSPGGGYMNTEAFF. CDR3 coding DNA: TGTGCCAGCAGCCCCGGCGGGGGCTATATGAACACTGAAGCTTTCTTT. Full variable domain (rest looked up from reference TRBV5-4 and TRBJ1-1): ETGVTQSPTHLIKTRGQQVTLRCSSQSGHNTVSWYQQALGQGPQFIFQYYREEENGRGNFPPRFSGLQFPNYSSELNVNALELDDSALYLCASSPGGGYMNTEAFFGQGTRLTVV.

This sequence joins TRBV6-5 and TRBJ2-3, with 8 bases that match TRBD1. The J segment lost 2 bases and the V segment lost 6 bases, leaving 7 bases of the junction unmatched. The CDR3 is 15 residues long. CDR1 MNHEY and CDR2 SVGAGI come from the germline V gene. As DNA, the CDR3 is TGTGCCAGCAGGGACAGGGTCAAATTCACAGATACGCAGTATTTT. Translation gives CASRDRVKFTDTQYF.

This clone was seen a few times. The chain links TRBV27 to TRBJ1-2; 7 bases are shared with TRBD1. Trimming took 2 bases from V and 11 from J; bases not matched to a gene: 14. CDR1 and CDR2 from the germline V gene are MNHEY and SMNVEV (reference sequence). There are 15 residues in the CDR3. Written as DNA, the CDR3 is TGTGCCAGCAGTTTACTTAGGGGACAGCCAGTGGGGTACACCTTC. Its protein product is CASSLLRGQPVGYTF.

The CDR3 bases are TGTGCCAGCAGCCTAGGTCTAATGAACACTGAAGCTTTCTTT. Its protein is CASSLGLMNTEAFF. The rearrangement joins TRBV5-4 to TRBJ1-1; D is unresolved. The ends were cut back, 4 bases at V and 0 bases at J, with 10 bases in the middle. The CDR3 has 14 amino acids. Germline assignment: CDR1 SGHNT and CDR2 YYREEE (reference sequence).